Listed below are T cell receptor beta chains from one sample, sequenced in a study of blood T cells in healthy people across ages. One entry per CDR3 protein, called by TCRdb with MiXCR from the 5' RACE reads. The sample has 1,800,000 or so distinct CDR3 sequences; more than 35% are singletons. Input material: blood. The receptor set was obtained from a human donor in good health. CDR3s include the opening cysteine and the closing phenylalanine or tryptophan. Clone size, where shown, is once, few, many, or a class for clones that have expanded.

cdr3_aa: CASSQDPLTYTDTQYF
clone_size: few
j_call: TRBJ2-3
v_call: TRBV4-3

cdr3_aa: CASSYSTLDNTNTEAFF
clone_size: NA
j_call: TRBJ1-1
v_call: TRBV6-6

cdr3_aa: CAISATRGDDGYTF
clone_size: few
j_call: TRBJ1-2
v_call: TRBV10-3

cdr3_aa: CAWSVRRQGTYTF
clone_size: NA
j_call: TRBJ1-2
v_call: TRBV30

cdr3_aa: CAWRESGNTIYF
clone_size: many
j_call: TRBJ1-3
v_call: TRBV30

cdr3_aa: CSVGPGQGVRKEEQYF
clone_size: NA
j_call: TRBJ2-4
v_call: TRBV29-1

cdr3_aa: CASSLEGWQPQHF
clone_size: few
j_call: TRBJ1-5
v_call: TRBV12-3/TRBV12-4

cdr3_aa: CASSLGTHTEAFF
clone_size: NA
j_call: TRBJ1-1
v_call: TRBV7-9

cdr3_aa: CASSTPSEEQFF
clone_size: NA
j_call: TRBJ2-1
v_call: TRBV5-1

cdr3_aa: CASSQPTEETQYF
clone_size: few
j_call: TRBJ2-5
v_call: TRBV4-3

cdr3_aa: CASSQEEGLGSPLHF
clone_size: NA
j_call: TRBJ1-6
v_call: TRBV4-3

cdr3_aa: CASSYAGQGRDIQYF
clone_size: few
j_call: TRBJ2-4
v_call: TRBV6-2/TRBV6-3

cdr3_aa: CSARGSGTYNEQFF
clone_size: NA
j_call: TRBJ2-1
v_call: TRBV20-1

cdr3_aa: CSHGAGVDPYEQYF
clone_size: many
j_call: TRBJ2-7
v_call: TRBV29-1

cdr3_aa: CASSQAYQGGFYNEQFF
clone_size: few
j_call: TRBJ2-1
v_call: TRBV4-2

cdr3_aa: CASSFPGSHQPQHF
clone_size: few
j_call: TRBJ1-5
v_call: TRBV12-3/TRBV12-4

cdr3_aa: CASSLYGEHNEQFF
clone_size: few
j_call: TRBJ2-1
v_call: TRBV5-4

cdr3_aa: CASSLLGTGDPGGYTF
clone_size: NA
j_call: TRBJ1-2
v_call: TRBV7-3

cdr3_aa: CASSPPLGTNEQFF
clone_size: few
j_call: TRBJ2-1
v_call: TRBV7-2

cdr3_aa: CASSARETGTDTQYF
clone_size: NA
j_call: TRBJ2-3
v_call: TRBV5-1

cdr3_aa: CASSYKPDEQYF
clone_size: NA
j_call: NA
v_call: TRBV2

cdr3_aa: CSAGPPYFGGYTF
clone_size: NA
j_call: TRBJ1-2
v_call: TRBV20-1

cdr3_aa: CATSKRTGGLDEQYF
clone_size: NA
j_call: TRBJ2-7
v_call: TRBV15

cdr3_aa: CSVGRDPNTGELFF
clone_size: NA
j_call: TRBJ2-2
v_call: TRBV29-1

cdr3_aa: CASSRGHSNTEAFF
clone_size: few
j_call: TRBJ1-1
v_call: TRBV7-3

cdr3_aa: CAISGSGTSGGGAKNIQYF
clone_size: NA
j_call: TRBJ2-4
v_call: TRBV10-3

cdr3_aa: CASRQTHTDTQYF
clone_size: few
j_call: TRBJ2-3
v_call: TRBV7-3

cdr3_aa: CASSLWRTGYTF
clone_size: few
j_call: TRBJ1-2
v_call: TRBV5-6

cdr3_aa: CASTKGAGGFPLNEQFF
clone_size: NA
j_call: TRBJ2-1
v_call: TRBV2

cdr3_aa: CSVERVQGETQYF
clone_size: NA
j_call: TRBJ2-5
v_call: TRBV29-1

cdr3_aa: CSARRRDGETQYF
clone_size: NA
j_call: TRBJ2-5
v_call: TRBV20-1

cdr3_aa: CASKALLGTEAFF
clone_size: NA
j_call: TRBJ1-1
v_call: TRBV14

cdr3_aa: CATSRDMVLGFEQYF
clone_size: many
j_call: TRBJ2-7
v_call: TRBV15

cdr3_aa: CATSSAGTTGEKLFF
clone_size: few
j_call: TRBJ1-4
v_call: TRBV24-1

cdr3_aa: CASSRGGLRTDTQYF
clone_size: few
j_call: TRBJ2-3
v_call: TRBV7-2

cdr3_aa: CASSDSGTGSHEQYF
clone_size: few
j_call: TRBJ2-7
v_call: TRBV6-5

cdr3_aa: CSASRLAGDQETQYF
clone_size: few
j_call: TRBJ2-5
v_call: TRBV20-1

cdr3_aa: CASSFEVSTYEQYF
clone_size: few
j_call: TRBJ2-7
v_call: TRBV28

cdr3_aa: CASSFSRGAQGTQYF
clone_size: NA
j_call: TRBJ2-5
v_call: TRBV5-4

cdr3_aa: CSVDGQGEKDTF
clone_size: NA
j_call: TRBJ1-2
v_call: TRBV29-1

cdr3_aa: CASGLGASSYEQYF
clone_size: few
j_call: TRBJ2-7
v_call: TRBV12-5

cdr3_aa: CASSYRQGAAYEQYF
clone_size: NA
j_call: TRBJ2-7
v_call: TRBV5-4

cdr3_aa: CASSPRAGGDEQYF
clone_size: NA
j_call: TRBJ2-5
v_call: TRBV14

cdr3_aa: CASSSRWNPGGPQHF
clone_size: NA
j_call: TRBJ1-5
v_call: TRBV7-8

cdr3_aa: CASSKWGQGGYQPQHF
clone_size: NA
j_call: TRBJ1-5
v_call: TRBV7-7

cdr3_aa: CASSKVGVGQGVCTDTQYF
clone_size: NA
j_call: TRBJ2-3
v_call: TRBV21-1

cdr3_aa: CASSYNGRTNTEAFF
clone_size: NA
j_call: TRBJ1-1
v_call: TRBV5-1

cdr3_aa: CASSPGSSVETQYF
clone_size: NA
j_call: TRBJ2-5
v_call: TRBV7-6

cdr3_aa: CASSLPKGLAPESQQFF
clone_size: NA
j_call: TRBJ2-1
v_call: TRBV7-2

cdr3_aa: CSVEGGGRGYGYTF
clone_size: few
j_call: TRBJ1-2
v_call: TRBV29-1

cdr3_aa: CTSSFGRVGGYTF
clone_size: NA
j_call: TRBJ1-2
v_call: TRBV7-9

cdr3_aa: CSAFAGGLDTGAFF
clone_size: NA
j_call: TRBJ1-1
v_call: TRBV20-1

cdr3_aa: CASSVQGYNQPQHF
clone_size: NA
j_call: TRBJ1-5
v_call: TRBV12-3/TRBV12-4

cdr3_aa: CASSLGTGLGTFF
clone_size: few
j_call: TRBJ1-1
v_call: TRBV5-6